What follows describes a single TCR beta chain. There are 12 residues in the CDR3. Germline CDR1 and CDR2: MGHRA and YSYEKL. Between the trimmed V and J ends, which lost 0 bases and 8 bases, there was a span of 7 bases. The data stem from a study of CD8+ T cells in alopecia areata. Treatment of the sample: oral pan-JAK inhibitor, 5-10 mg twice daily. After isolation, RNA underwent reverse transcription to generate cDNA as the sequencing template. Assay used: immunoSEQ multiplex PCR; TCRdb lists only in-frame clones, some missing. The table lists 150,000 to 200,000 clones, roughly 58% of them singletons.

Sequences were derived from CD4+ T cells sorted from blood, sampled between weeks 55 and 65, from a patient treated with tofacitinib. The TCR originated in a human donor with alopecia areata. The rearrangement joins TRBV4-1 to TRBJ1-2; no reliable D call. This CDR3 is CASSQEDGGYTF. The CDR3 coding sequence is TGCGCCAGCAGCCAAGAGGATGGAGGCTACACCTTC.